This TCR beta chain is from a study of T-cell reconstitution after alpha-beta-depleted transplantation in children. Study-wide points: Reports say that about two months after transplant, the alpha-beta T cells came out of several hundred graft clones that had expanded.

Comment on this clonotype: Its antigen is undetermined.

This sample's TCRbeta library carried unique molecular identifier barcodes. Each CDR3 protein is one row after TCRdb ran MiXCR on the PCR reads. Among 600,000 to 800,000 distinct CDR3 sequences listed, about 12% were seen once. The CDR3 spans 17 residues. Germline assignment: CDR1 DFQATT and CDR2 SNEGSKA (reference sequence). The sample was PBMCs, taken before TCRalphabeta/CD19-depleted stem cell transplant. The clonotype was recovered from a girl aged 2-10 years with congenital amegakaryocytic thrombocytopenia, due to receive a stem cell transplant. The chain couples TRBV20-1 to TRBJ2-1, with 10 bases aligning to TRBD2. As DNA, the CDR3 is TGCTGCAGTGTCCTGTCTCGCAGCGGGAGGGTACACAATGAGCAGTTCTTC. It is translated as CCSVLSRSGRVHNEQFF.